Following are 18 T cell receptor beta chains from one sample sequenced in a study of blood T cell repertoires in COVID-19. The data were produced by immunoSEQ multiplex PCR, yet TCRdb's version contains in-frame clones alone and is incomplete. The sample carries over 95,000 clones, roughly 80% recorded once. The specimen was peripheral blood. These receptors all stem from a woman between 55 and 75 years old with acute or convalescent COVID-19.

CDR3 in DNA: TGTGCCAGCAGCTTCCGCTCTAGCGGGGGGGCCCCCGGGGAGCTGTTTTTT. Translation gives CASSFRSSGGAPGELFF. This chain uses TRBV9 with TRBJ2-2; 12 bases match TRBD2. CDR3 length equals 17 residues. V trimming: 4 bases; J trimming: 6 bases; junction bases outside the gene matches: 10. Germline V gene data show CDR1 as SGDLS and CDR2 as YYNGEE.

The chain carries TRBV5-5 and TRBJ2-3, with D perhaps TRBD1 (6 bases). The CDR3 runs to 16 residues. Germline CDR1 and CDR2: SGHKS and YYEKEE (reference sequence). The V end lost 4 bases, the J end lost 1 base, and 16 bases lay between the germline ends. The CDR3 reads CASSPGQITGTDTQYF. The CDR3 DNA reads as TGTGCCAGCAGCCCCGGACAGATCACAGGCACAGATACGCAGTATTTT.

This clone has more than one count but fewer than ten. The chain links TRBV3-1 (or the pseudogene TRBV3-2) to TRBJ1-2, with TRBD1 identical over 7 bases. Germline CDR1 and CDR2: LGHDT and YNNKEL (reference sequence). The CDR3 covers 12 residues. V shed 4 bases, J shed 7 bases, and the junction held 3 bases outside the gene matches. CDR3 in amino acids: CASSPGQFGYTF. The CDR3 bases are TGTGCCAGCAGCCCGGGACAGTTTGGCTACACCTTC.

The chain combines TRBV5-5 with TRBJ2-3; D remains unclear. Germline V gene sequence: CDR1 SGHKS, CDR2 YYEKEE (reference sequence). V was trimmed by 0 bases and J by 2 bases, leaving 10 bases between them. This CDR3 is built from 15 residues. This CDR3 is CASSLDGSLTDTQYF. The DNA for the CDR3 is TGTGCCAGCAGCTTGGACGGGTCCCTCACAGATACGCAGTATTTT.

The chain is built from TRBV19 and TRBJ2-3, with D possibly matching TRBD1 (6 bases). The CDR3 consists of 16 residues. Germline lookup yields CDR1 LNHDA and CDR2 SQIVND (reference sequence). The V end was cut by 4 bases, the J end by 3 bases, with 17 bases between. The CDR3: CASSRTAMQGTDTQYF. For the CDR3, the DNA is TGTGCCAGTAGTAGGACAGCTATGCAGGGGACAGATACGCAGTATTTT.

The chain joins TRBV19 to TRBJ1-6, with 7 bases aligning to TRBD1. V lost 6 bases, J lost 1 base, and 9 bases stayed unmatched. Germline V gene lookup returns CDR1 LNHDA and CDR2 SQIVND (reference sequence). The CDR3 totals 17 residues. CDR3 in DNA: TGTGCCAGTAGCCCAAACAGGGGTGGTTCCTATAATTCACCCCTCCACTTT. The encoded protein is CASSPNRGGSYNSPLHF.

This clone was seen more than once but under ten times. The chain recombines TRBV5-1 with TRBJ2-5; D is ambiguous. CDR1 SGHRS and CDR2 YFSETQ come from the germline V gene. This CDR3 is 14 amino acids long. V lost 4 bases and J lost 3, with 13 bases in between. The CDR3 nucleotides read TGCGCCAGCAGCCCCCTTTCTAGAGAAGAGACCCAGTACTTC. Protein product: CASSPLSREETQYF.

V usage is TRBV5-1 and J usage is TRBJ2-7; 7 bases fit TRBD1. The V and J ends lost 3 bases and 2 bases, in that order; junction bases with no gene match: 8. The CDR3 loop spans 15 amino acids. The V gene's germline CDR1 is SGHRS and CDR2 YFSETQ. Written as DNA, the CDR3 is TGCGCCAGCAGCTCCCTCGGGCAGGGGGCCTACGAGCAGTACTTC. Translating it yields CASSSLGQGAYEQYF.

The sample holds a few counts of this clone. The J gene is TRBJ1-5, the V gene TRBV5-1; D is possibly TRBD1 (6 bases). Germline V gene sequence: CDR1 SGHRS, CDR2 YFSETQ. The CDR3 contains 15 residues. The V gene lost 4 bases and the J gene lost 5 bases, with 16 bases spanning the gap. This CDR3 is CASSPGTSKDQPQHF. In DNA, the CDR3 is TGCGCCAGCAGCCCCGGGACAAGTAAAGATCAGCCCCAGCATTTT.

The chain is built from TRBV3-1 (or the pseudogene TRBV3-2) and TRBJ1-2, with 8 bases lining up with TRBD1. CDR3 length: 13 amino acids. The germline CDR1 and CDR2 sequences are LGHDT and YNNKEL (reference sequence). J gave up 8 bases and V 4 bases, and 6 bases lay outside the gene matches. The CDR3 sequence: CASSRQGTAGYTF. CDR3 DNA sequence: TGTGCCAGCAGCCGACAGGGGACGGCGGGCTACACCTTC.

The chain is built from TRBV29-1 and TRBJ2-1; 10 bases map to TRBD2. CDR3 length equals 13 residues. The V gene's germline CDR1 is SQVTM and CDR2 ANQGSEA. With 4 bases clipped from V and 10 bases from J, the junction kept 7 bases outside the gene matches. CDR3 loop: CSVGYGTSVEQFF. Written as DNA, the CDR3 is TGCAGCGTTGGATATGGGACTAGCGTAGAGCAGTTCTTC.

This chain uses TRBV28 with TRBJ2-3; D call uncertain. The V and J ends lost 3 bases and 2 bases respectively, with 15 bases between them. The CDR3 covers 16 residues. In germline, CDR1 is MDHEN, CDR2 SYDVKM. The CDR3 DNA reads TGTGCCAGCAGTTTTGCGGTAGCTCGGGTCACAGATACGCAGTATTTT. Its protein product is CASSFAVARVTDTQYF.

The rearrangement uses TRBV4-3 and TRBJ2-6; D unclear. The CDR3 consists of 15 residues. Trimming stripped 4 bases from V and 0 bases from J, with 7 bases between. Per germline, CDR1 LGHNA and CDR2 YSLEER. As DNA, the CDR3 is TGCGCCAGCAGCCTCGAGAGCTCTGGGGCCAACGTCCTGACTTTC. Translated, it gives CASSLESSGANVLTF.

V and J are TRBV19 and TRBJ1-6, with TRBD1 identical over 7 bases. This CDR3 spans 15 amino acids. Germline values: CDR1 LNHDA, CDR2 SQIVND (reference sequence). V lost 6 bases, J lost 10 bases, and 12 bases stayed unmatched. The CDR3 DNA follows: TGTGCCAGTAGGGGAAACAGGGGAACGGAGTCACCCCTCCACTTT. Its translation is CASRGNRGTESPLHF.

Here the CDR3 reads CASSSATGNEKLFF. As DNA, the CDR3 is TGTGCCAGTAGTTCTGCGACCGGGAATGAAAAACTGTTTTTT. The V call is TRBV19, the J call TRBJ1-4; D remains ambiguous. The CDR3 consists of 14 residues. V lost 5 bases and J 5 bases, leaving 12 bases between the germline ends. Germline assignment: CDR1 LNHDA and CDR2 SQIVND (reference sequence).

There are a few counts of this clone. The chain joins TRBV27 to TRBJ1-6; a possible D gene is TRBD1 (6 bases). The CDR3 has 14 residues. Germline values: CDR1 MNHEY, CDR2 SMNVEV (reference sequence). Trimming removed 8 bases from V and 7 bases from J, with 15 bases in between. This CDR3 is CASRTAGANSPLHF. The DNA for the CDR3 is TGTGCCAGCCGTACAGCGGGGGCGAATTCACCCCTCCACTTT.

V usage is TRBV2 and J usage is TRBJ1-6; D not certain. The CDR3 loop spans 16 amino acids. Germline V gives CDR1 SNHLY, CDR2 FYNNEI. V lost 2 bases and J 5 bases, leaving 13 bases between the germline ends. Here the CDR3 DNA reads TGTGCCAGCAGTGAAAATTCCCCACAGAATAATTCACCCCTCCACTTT. Translation gives CASSENSPQNNSPLHF.

Worth noting for this clone: At one end the junction does not follow the germline gene, possibly because of a read error. Here the CDR3 reads CAWSRTGTGGPTSHF. In nucleotides, the CDR3 is TGTGCCTGGAGTCGAACTGGGACAGGGGGCCCGACGTCCCATTTC. The chain uses TRBV30 and TRBJ2-7; 12 bases align to TRBD1. Germline lookup yields CDR1 GTSNPN and CDR2 SVGIG (reference sequence). This CDR3 has 15 amino acids.